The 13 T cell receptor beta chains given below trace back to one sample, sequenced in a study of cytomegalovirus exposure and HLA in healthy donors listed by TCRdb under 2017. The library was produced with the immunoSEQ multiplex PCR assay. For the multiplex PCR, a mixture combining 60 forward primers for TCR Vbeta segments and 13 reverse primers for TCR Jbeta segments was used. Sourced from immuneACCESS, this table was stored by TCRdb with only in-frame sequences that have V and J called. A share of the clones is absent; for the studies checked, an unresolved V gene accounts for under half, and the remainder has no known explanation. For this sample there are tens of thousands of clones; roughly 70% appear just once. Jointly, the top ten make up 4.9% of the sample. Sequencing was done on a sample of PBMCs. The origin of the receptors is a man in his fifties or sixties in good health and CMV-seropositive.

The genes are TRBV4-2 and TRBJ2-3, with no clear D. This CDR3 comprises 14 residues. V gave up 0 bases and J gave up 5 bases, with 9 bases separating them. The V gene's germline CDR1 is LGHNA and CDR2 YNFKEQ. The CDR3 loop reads CASSQEAAQDTQYF. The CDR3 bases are TGTGCCAGCAGCCAAGAGGCGGCCCAAGATACGCAGTATTTT.

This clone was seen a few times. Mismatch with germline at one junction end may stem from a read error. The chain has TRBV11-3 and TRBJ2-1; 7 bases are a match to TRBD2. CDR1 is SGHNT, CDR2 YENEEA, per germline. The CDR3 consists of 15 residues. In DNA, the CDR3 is TGTGCCAGCAGTTTAGATGCGGGAGCCTACAATGAGCAGTTCTTC. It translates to CASSLDAGAYNEQFF.

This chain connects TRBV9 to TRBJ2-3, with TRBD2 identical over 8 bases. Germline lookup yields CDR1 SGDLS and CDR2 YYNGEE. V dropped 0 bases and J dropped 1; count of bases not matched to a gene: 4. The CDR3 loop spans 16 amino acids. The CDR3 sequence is CASSVGGAGGTDTQYF. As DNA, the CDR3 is TGTGCCAGCAGCGTAGGAGGAGCGGGAGGCACAGATACGCAGTATTTT.

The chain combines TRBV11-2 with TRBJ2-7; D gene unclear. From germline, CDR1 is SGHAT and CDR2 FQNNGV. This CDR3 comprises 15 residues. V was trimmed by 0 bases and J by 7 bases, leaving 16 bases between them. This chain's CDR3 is CASSLDPRPAGEQYF. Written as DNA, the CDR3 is TGTGCCAGCAGCTTAGATCCGAGGCCGGCTGGGGAGCAGTACTTC.

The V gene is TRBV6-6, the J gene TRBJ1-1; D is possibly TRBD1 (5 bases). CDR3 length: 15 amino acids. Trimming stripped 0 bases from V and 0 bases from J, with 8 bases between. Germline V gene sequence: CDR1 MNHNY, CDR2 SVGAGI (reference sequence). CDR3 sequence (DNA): TGTGCCAGCAGTTACTCGACAGTCATGAACACTGAAGCTTTCTTT. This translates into CASSYSTVMNTEAFF.

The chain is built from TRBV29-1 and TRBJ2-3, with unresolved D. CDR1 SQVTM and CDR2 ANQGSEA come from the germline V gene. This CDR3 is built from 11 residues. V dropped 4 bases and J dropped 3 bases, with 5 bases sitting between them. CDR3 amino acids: CSVARTDTQYF. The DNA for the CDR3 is TGCAGCGTTGCCAGGACAGATACGCAGTATTTT.

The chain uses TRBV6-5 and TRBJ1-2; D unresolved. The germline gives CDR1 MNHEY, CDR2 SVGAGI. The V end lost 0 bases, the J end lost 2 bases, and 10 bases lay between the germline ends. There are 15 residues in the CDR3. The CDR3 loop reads CASSYSDGVNYGYTF. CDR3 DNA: TGTGCCAGCAGTTACTCGGACGGGGTCAACTATGGCTACACCTTC.

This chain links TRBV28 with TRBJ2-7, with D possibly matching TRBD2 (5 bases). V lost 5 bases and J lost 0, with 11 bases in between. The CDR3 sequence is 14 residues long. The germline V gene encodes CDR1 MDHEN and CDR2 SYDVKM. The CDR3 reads CASSRAGFSYEQYF. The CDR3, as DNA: TGTGCCAGCAGTAGGGCGGGTTTCTCCTACGAGCAGTACTTC.

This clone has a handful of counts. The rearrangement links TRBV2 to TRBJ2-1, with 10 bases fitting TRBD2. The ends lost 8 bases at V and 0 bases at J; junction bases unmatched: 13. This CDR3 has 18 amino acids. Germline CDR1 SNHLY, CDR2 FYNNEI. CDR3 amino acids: CASSPPVTSGVSYNEQFF. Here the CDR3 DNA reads TGTGCCAGCTCCCCCCCGGTCACTAGCGGGGTCTCCTACAATGAGCAGTTCTTC.

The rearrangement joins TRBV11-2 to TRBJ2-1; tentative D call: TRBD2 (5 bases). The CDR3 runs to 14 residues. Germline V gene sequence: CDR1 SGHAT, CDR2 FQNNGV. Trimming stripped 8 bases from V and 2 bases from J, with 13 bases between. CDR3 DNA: TGTGCCAGCGGACTGAGGGATACCTACAATGAGCAGTTCTTC. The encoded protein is CASGLRDTYNEQFF. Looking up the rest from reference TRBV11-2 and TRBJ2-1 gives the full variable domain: EAGVAQSPRYKIIEKRQSVAFWCNPISGHATLYWYQQILGQGPKLLIQFQNNGVVDDSQLPKDRFSAERLKGVDSTLKIQPAKLEDSAVYLCASGLRDTYNEQFFGPGTRLTVL.

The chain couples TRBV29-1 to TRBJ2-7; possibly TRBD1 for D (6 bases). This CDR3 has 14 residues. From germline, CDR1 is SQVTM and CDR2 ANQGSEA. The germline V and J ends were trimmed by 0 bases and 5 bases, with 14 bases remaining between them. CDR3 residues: CSVEDPGQTHEQYF. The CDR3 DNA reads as TGCAGCGTTGAAGATCCCGGACAGACCCACGAGCAGTACTTC.

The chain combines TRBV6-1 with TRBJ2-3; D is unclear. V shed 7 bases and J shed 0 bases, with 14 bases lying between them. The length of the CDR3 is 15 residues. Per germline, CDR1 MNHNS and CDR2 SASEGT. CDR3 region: CASMRMAASTDTQYF. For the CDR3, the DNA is TGTGCCAGCATGAGGATGGCCGCCAGCACAGATACGCAGTATTTT.

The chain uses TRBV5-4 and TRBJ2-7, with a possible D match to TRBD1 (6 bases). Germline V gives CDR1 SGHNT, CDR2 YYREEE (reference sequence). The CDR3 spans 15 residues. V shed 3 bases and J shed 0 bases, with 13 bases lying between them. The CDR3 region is CASSSGDNFSYEQYF. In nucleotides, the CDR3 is TGTGCCAGCAGCTCCGGGGACAACTTCTCCTACGAGCAGTACTTC.